Below, 3 T cell receptor beta chains from the same sample are listed, as sequenced in a study of blood T cell repertoires in COVID-19. Sequenced by immunoSEQ multiplex PCR; TCRdb stores in-frame clones only, minus some. Among approximately 67,000 clones listed, 65% to 90% were seen once. The sample taken for sequencing was peripheral blood. The receptors stem from a man in his 60s with acute or convalescent COVID-19.

This chain connects TRBV7-8 to TRBJ2-7; the match to TRBD1 covers 8 bases. Trimming at V came to 1 base and at J to 5 bases, leaving 1 base not matched to a gene. Germline lookup yields CDR1 SGHVS and CDR2 FQNEAQ. This CDR3 is built from 13 residues. In nucleotides, the CDR3 is TGTGCCAGCAGCTTAGACAGGGGGAACGAGCAGTACTTC. Residues: CASSLDRGNEQYF.

The rearrangement uses TRBV20-1 and TRBJ2-3, with D perhaps TRBD2 (6 bases). With 3 bases removed from V and 2 bases from J, the gap between germline ends came to 15 bases. This CDR3 has 15 residues. Germline assignment: CDR1 DFQATT and CDR2 SNEGSKA (reference sequence). The CDR3 loop is CSASLFWRDTDTQYF. The CDR3 DNA is TGCAGTGCTAGTTTGTTTTGGAGGGACACAGATACGCAGTATTTT.

V gene TRBV19 combines with J gene TRBJ1-5; the match to TRBD1 covers 10 bases. This CDR3 region has 20 residues. CDR1 LNHDA and CDR2 SQIVND come from the germline V gene (reference sequence). Losses at the gene ends were 1 base for V and 5 bases for J; bases not matched to a gene: 17. CDR3 residues: CASSIAPRLALGQGDQPQHF. CDR3 nucleotides: TGTGCCAGTAGTATAGCCCCCAGGCTTGCCTTAGGACAGGGGGATCAGCCCCAGCATTTT.